One sample yielded the 19 T cell receptor beta chains listed below, sequenced in a study of blood T cell repertoires in COVID-19. Produced via immunoSEQ multiplex PCR; TCRdb's table is partial and in-frame only. The data contain about 70,000 clones, roughly 84% of them singletons. The sample was peripheral blood. Receptors were obtained from a man in his thirties or forties with COVID-19, enrolled during active disease.

The rearrangement uses TRBV28 and TRBJ1-2; 7 bases line up with TRBD1. The germline CDR1 and CDR2 sequences are MDHEN and SYDVKM. V was clipped by 2 bases and J by 4 bases; unmatched bases: 7. The CDR3 totals 15 residues. CDR3 bases: TGTGCCAGCAGTTTACTGGACAGGCCCCTCTATGGCTACACCTTC. Translated, it gives CASSLLDRPLYGYTF.

The chain links TRBV9 to TRBJ2-5, with 8 bases aligning to TRBD2. Trimming cost V 1 base and J 3 bases; bases outside gene matches: 2. There are 14 residues in the CDR3. The germline gives CDR1 SGDLS, CDR2 YYNGEE. Here the CDR3 DNA reads TGTGCCAGCAGCGTATCACTAGCGGAAGAGACCCAGTACTTC. Translated: CASSVSLAEETQYF.

The rearrangement joins TRBV30 to TRBJ2-5, with 7 bases aligning to TRBD2. Germline CDR1 is GTSNPN and CDR2 is SVGIG (reference sequence). The CDR3 spans 16 residues. Trimming cost V 8 bases and J 5 bases; bases outside gene matches: 20. The CDR3 protein is CARKGGASGIYETQYF. The CDR3 coding sequence is TGTGCCAGGAAGGGTGGAGCAAGCGGGATCTATGAGACCCAGTACTTC. Supplemented by reference TRBV30 and TRBJ2-5, the full variable domain reads SQTIHQWPATLVQPVGSPLSLECTVEGTSNPNLYWYRQAAGRGLQLLFYSVGIGQISSEVPQNLSASRPQDRQFILSSKKLLLSDSGFYLCARKGGASGIYETQYFGPGTRLLVL.

The chain combines TRBV24-1 with TRBJ2-5; 7 bases agree with TRBD2. This CDR3 has 15 amino acids. V lost 3 bases and J lost 1; bases outside the gene matches: 4. Per the germline V gene, CDR1 is KGHDR and CDR2 is SFDVKD. This chain's CDR3 is CATSDATSVQETQYF. The CDR3 DNA reads TGTGCCACCAGTGATGCAACTAGCGTCCAAGAGACCCAGTACTTC.

This clone occurred a few times. J is TRBJ1-6 and V is TRBV7-2, with 7 bases matching TRBD1. Germline CDR1 and CDR2: SGHTA and FQGNSA. This CDR3 has 15 residues. V gave up 5 bases and J gave up 7 bases; unmatched junction bases: 8. The CDR3 DNA is TGTGCCAGCAGCCCTAAAGGGGGACAGAATTCACCCCTCCACTTT. Protein sequence: CASSPKGGQNSPLHF.

The chain recombines TRBV25-1 with TRBJ2-1; 11 nucleotides agree with TRBD1. CDR1 and CDR2 from the germline V gene are MGHDK and SYGVNS. J lost 7 bases, V lost 8 bases, and 10 bases had no gene match. The CDR3 has 15 residues. CDR3: CASGGRTGGWNEQFF. CDR3 coding DNA: TGTGCCAGCGGTGGTAGGACAGGGGGCTGGAATGAGCAGTTCTTC. Full variable domain (rest looked up from reference TRBV25-1 and TRBJ2-1): EADIYQTPRYLVIGTGKKITLECSQTMGHDKMYWYQQDPGMELHLIHYSYGVNSTEKGDLSSESTVSRIRTEHFPLTLESARPSHTSQYLCASGGRTGGWNEQFFGPGTRLTVL.

The rearrangement joins TRBV5-1 to TRBJ2-4; D uncertain. CDR1 SGHRS and CDR2 YFSETQ come from the germline V gene. The CDR3 is made up of 17 amino acids. The germline V and J ends were trimmed by 4 bases and 0 bases, with 17 bases remaining between them. In nucleotides, the CDR3 is TGCGCCAGCAGCGCCTCGACGCGCGGTCTAGCCAAAAACATTCAGTACTTC. Its translation: CASSASTRGLAKNIQYF.

In this sample, this clone turned up a few times. The chain recombines TRBV11-2 with TRBJ2-4; 8 bases are shared with TRBD1. CDR1 and CDR2 (germline): SGHAT, FQNNGV. The CDR3 contains 14 residues. The junction had 2 bases not matched to a gene; V was cut back by 0 bases and J by 7 bases. CDR3 sequence (DNA): TGTGCCAGCAGCTTAGAGCGGACAGGGAACATTCAGTACTTC. It translates to CASSLERTGNIQYF.

The chain carries TRBV4-3 and TRBJ1-6; D gene uncertain. The length of the CDR3 is 14 residues. Germline V gene sequence: CDR1 LGHNA, CDR2 YSLEER. Between the trimmed V and J ends, which lost 0 bases and 7 bases, there was a span of 7 bases. The chain's CDR3 is CASSQDTENSPLHF. In DNA form, the CDR3 reads TGCGCCAGCAGCCAAGATACAGAGAATTCACCCCTCCACTTT.

The genes are TRBV11-3 and TRBJ2-3; tentative D call: TRBD2 (5 bases). The CDR3 consists of 20 residues. Trimming took 0 bases from V and 2 from J, leaving 24 bases between them. Per germline, CDR1 SGHNT and CDR2 YENEEA. The DNA for the CDR3 is TGTGCCAGCAGCTTAGATTCGGGGATCGCTCGATACTTCGCCACAGATACGCAGTATTTT. Translation: CASSLDSGIARYFATDTQYF.

The rearrangement joins TRBV20-1 to TRBJ1-1; TRBD1 is a possible D gene (6 bases). This CDR3 region has 15 residues. The germline V and J ends were trimmed by 3 bases and 3 bases, with 17 bases remaining between them. The germline V gene encodes CDR1 DFQATT and CDR2 SNEGSKA (reference sequence). The CDR3 region is CSASGPNRADTEAFF. In nucleotides, the CDR3 is TGCAGTGCTAGTGGGCCAAACAGGGCGGACACTGAAGCTTTCTTT.

The chain carries TRBV9 and TRBJ2-1; TRBD2 is a possible D gene (6 bases). V was clipped by 3 bases and J by 0 bases, with 16 bases between them. CDR1 is SGDLS, CDR2 YYNGEE, per germline. The CDR3 has 17 residues. CDR3 region: CASSAGTLASSYNEQFF. CDR3 nucleotides: TGTGCCAGCAGCGCCGGAACTCTAGCGAGCTCCTACAATGAGCAGTTCTTC.

The chain couples TRBV19 to TRBJ1-1, with D possibly TRBD1 on 5 matching bases. Trimming removed 4 bases from V and 8 bases from J, with 14 bases in between. The CDR3 has 13 amino acids. Per the germline V gene, CDR1 is LNHDA and CDR2 is SQIVND (reference sequence). CDR3 nucleotides: TGTGCCAGTAGTACTCAGGTTGACAGAGAAGCTTTCTTT. As protein: CASSTQVDREAFF.

The chain carries TRBV3-1 (or the pseudogene TRBV3-2) and TRBJ2-1; D is undetermined. CDR1 LGHDT and CDR2 YNNKEL come from the germline V gene (reference sequence). The CDR3 spans 16 residues. The V and J ends lost 4 bases and 4 bases respectively, with 17 bases between them. CDR3 region: CASSRSQLSIYNEQFF. CDR3 DNA sequence: TGTGCCAGCAGCCGAAGCCAACTTTCAATATACAATGAGCAGTTCTTC.

V usage is TRBV27 and J usage is TRBJ1-6; tentatively, D is TRBD1 (5 bases). This CDR3 region has 12 residues. The germline V and J ends were trimmed by 3 bases and 12 bases, with 9 bases remaining between them. Germline V gene data show CDR1 as MNHEY and CDR2 as SMNVEV (reference sequence). DNA of the CDR3: TGTGCCAGCAGTTTGCGGGGCGGACCCCTCCACTTT. The encoded protein is CASSLRGGPLHF.

The chain links TRBV29-1 to TRBJ1-3, with D uncertain. The CDR3 is 15 amino acids. Germline V gene data show CDR1 as SQVTM and CDR2 as ANQGSEA. Trimming took 1 base from V and 4 from J, leaving 14 bases between them. This chain's CDR3 is CSVEVSWGAGNTIYF. CDR3 DNA sequence: TGCAGCGTTGAAGTGTCGTGGGGAGCAGGAAACACCATATATTTT.

The chain is built from TRBV11-1 and TRBJ1-2; D not certain. There are 12 residues in the CDR3. Deletions cut 5 bases from V and 4 bases from J, with 8 bases between. CDR1 is SGHAT and CDR2 is FQDESV in the germline V gene (reference sequence). The CDR3 bases are TGTGCCAGCAGCCAAGAGCTCTATGGCTACACCTTC. Amino acid sequence: CASSQELYGYTF.

The chain combines TRBV11-1 with TRBJ1-1; TRBD1 matches at 7 bases. Germline CDR1 reads SGHAT; CDR2 reads FQDESV (reference sequence). V gave up 5 bases and J gave up 5 bases; unmatched junction bases: 14. CDR3 length: 16 residues. The CDR3 loop is CASSHSPRGLSTEAFF. In DNA, the CDR3 is TGTGCCAGCAGCCACAGTCCCAGGGGGTTGAGTACTGAAGCTTTCTTT. Full variable domain (missing parts from reference TRBV11-1 and TRBJ1-1): EAEVAQSPRYKITEKSQAVAFWCDPISGHATLYWYRQILGQGPELLVQFQDESVVDDSQLPKDRFSAERLKGVDSTLKIQPAELGDSAMYLCASSHSPRGLSTEAFFGQGTRLTVV.

This chain connects TRBV9 to TRBJ2-3, with 10 nucleotides matching TRBD2. V lost 3 bases, J lost 5 bases, and 6 bases stayed unmatched. The CDR3 consists of 15 residues. From germline, CDR1 is SGDLS and CDR2 YYNGEE. CDR3 amino acids: CASSETSGWKDTQYF. The DNA for the CDR3 is TGTGCCAGCAGCGAGACTAGCGGGTGGAAAGATACGCAGTATTTT.